One sample yielded the 26 T cell receptor beta chains listed below, sequenced in a study of shared clonotypes between healthy human individuals. Generated by immunoSEQ multiplex PCR, the TCRdb table keeps only in-frame clones and is missing some. Found here are around 320,000 clones, around 86% of them singletons; the top ten hold under 20%. Sequenced input: memory CD8+ T cells sorted from blood. Subset specified: CD45RO+ cells pooled with CCR7-negative TemRA cells. The receptor source for this set is a man between 18 and 29 years old in good health.

This rearrangement joins TRBV5-6 to TRBJ2-4, with a weak D call TRBD2 (6 bases). Germline CDR1 and CDR2: SGHDT and YYEEEE. Trimming shortened V by 6 bases and J by 0 bases, and 25 bases separated the two germline ends. This CDR3 is 19 amino acids long. For the CDR3, the DNA is TGTGCCAGCAACTATGGAGGGACTGCGGCGGTGATAGCCAAAAACATTCAGTACTTC. Its protein product is CASNYGGTAAVIAKNIQYF. Full variable domain (missing parts from reference TRBV5-6 and TRBJ2-4): DAGVTQSPTHLIKTRGQQVTLRCSPKSGHDTVSWYQQALGQGPQFIFQYYEEEERQRGNFPDRFSGHQFPNYSSELNVNALLLGDSALYLCASNYGGTAAVIAKNIQYFGAGTRLSVL.

This chain links TRBV7-9 with TRBJ2-3; D is unclear. Germline V lookup: CDR1 SEHNR, CDR2 FQNEAQ (reference sequence). The CDR3 covers 12 residues. V lost 5 bases to trimming and J lost 6 bases, with 9 bases between them. CDR3 DNA sequence: TGTGCCAGCAGCGGGTCCGGGGATACGCAGTATTTT. Protein product: CASSGSGDTQYF.

The chain has TRBV7-9 and TRBJ2-7; 7 bases align to TRBD2. The junction had 1 base not matched to a gene; V was cut back by 0 bases and J by 2 bases. In germline, CDR1 is SEHNR, CDR2 FQNEAQ (reference sequence). The CDR3 has 14 amino acids. CDR3 sequence (DNA): TGTGCCAGCAGCTTAGCTCGGGGGGCCTACGAGCAGTACTTC. Translation: CASSLARGAYEQYF. Full variable domain (outside the CDR3, taken from reference TRBV7-9 and TRBJ2-7): DTGVSQNPRHKITKRGQNVTFRCDPISEHNRLYWYRQTLGQGPEFLTYFQNEAQLEKSRLLSDRFSAERPKGSFSTLEIQRTEQGDSAMYLCASSLARGAYEQYFGPGTRLTVT.

The rearrangement joins TRBV1 to TRBJ2-5; TRBD2 is the table's D call, not checked against the DNA. TRBV1 represents a pseudogene. CDR3 length equals 16 residues. The CDR3 nucleotides are TGCACCAGCAGCCATCGAGCGGGGGAGCGCTGGGAGACCCAGTACTTC. It yields the protein CTSSHRAGERWETQYF.

The V gene is TRBV5-3, the J gene TRBJ2-6, with D uncertain. TRBV5-3 is placed among ORFs of uncertain function. The length of the CDR3 is 17 residues. Trimming removed 3 bases at V and 0 bases at J, with 13 bases between. The CDR3 loop is CARSSGIPSSGANVLTF. The DNA for the CDR3 is TGTGCCAGAAGCTCTGGAATACCCAGCTCTGGGGCCAACGTCCTGACTTTC.

The CDR3 DNA reads as TGCGCCAGCCAACAGGGGGTTCGCTCCGAGCAGTACTTC. This encodes CASQQGVRSEQYF. V usage is TRBV4-1 and J usage is TRBJ2-7; 8 bases are shared with TRBD1. V gave up 8 bases and J gave up 6 bases; unmatched junction bases: 9. The CDR3 spans 13 residues. In germline, CDR1 is MGHRA, CDR2 YSYEKL.

This clone was observed once. This chain connects TRBV7-9 to TRBJ2-1; weak D call: TRBD1 (6 bases). Germline V gene data show CDR1 as SEHNR and CDR2 as FQNEAQ (reference sequence). This CDR3 region has 15 residues. V lost 5 bases, J lost 2 bases, and 13 bases lay in between. The CDR3 loop is CASSPGVEAYNEQFF. The CDR3 nucleotides are TGTGCCAGCAGCCCAGGGGTTGAAGCCTACAATGAGCAGTTCTTC.

This chain uses TRBV2 with TRBJ2-1, with 9 bases matching TRBD1. This CDR3 spans 14 amino acids. Losses at the gene ends were 10 bases for V and 7 bases for J; bases not matched to a gene: 11. Germline V lookup: CDR1 SNHLY, CDR2 FYNNEI. This CDR3 is CAILRQGEVNEQFF. CDR3 in DNA: TGTGCCATTCTGAGACAGGGGGAAGTGAATGAGCAGTTCTTC.

This clone was detected only once. J is TRBJ1-2 and V is TRBV5-6; D perhaps matches TRBD1 (6 bases). The germline gives CDR1 SGHDT, CDR2 YYEEEE. V was clipped by 4 bases and J by 8 bases, with 18 bases between them. CDR3 size: 14 residues. CDR3 sequence: CASSEGGRSYGYTF. Written as DNA, the CDR3 is TGTGCCAGCAGCGAGGGGGGAAGGTCGTACGGCTACACCTTC.

The chain joins TRBV30 to TRBJ1-2, with D perhaps TRBD1 (5 bases). Trimming pared 4 bases from V and 3 bases from J, leaving 15 bases between. This CDR3 has 14 amino acids. Per germline, CDR1 GTSNPN and CDR2 SVGIG (reference sequence). CDR3 sequence reads: CAWTVGVGDYGYTF. CDR3 nucleotides: TGTGCCTGGACAGTGGGGGTTGGCGACTATGGCTACACCTTC.

The rearrangement joins TRBV4-1 to TRBJ1-3; no firm D call. Germline CDR1 and CDR2: MGHRA and YSYEKL. The V end lost 5 bases, the J end lost 0 bases, and 17 bases lay between the germline ends. The CDR3 has 17 residues. The CDR3 coding sequence is TGCGCCAGCAGCTCCGAACTAGTTGTCTACTCTGGAAACACCATATATTTT. This codes for CASSSELVVYSGNTIYF.

This chain joins TRBV18 and TRBJ2-2; D uncertain. The CDR3 loop spans 15 amino acids. Germline V gene sequence: CDR1 KGHSH, CDR2 LQKENI. With 1 base removed from V and 2 bases from J, the gap between germline ends came to 8 bases. The CDR3 coding sequence is TGTGCCAGCTCACCACGGCTAGTAAACACCGGGGAGCTGTTTTTT. Its protein is CASSPRLVNTGELFF.

For the CDR3, the DNA is TGTGCCAGCAGCCTGGGGGGGACGCAGTATTTT. It is translated as CASSLGGTQYF. The chain links TRBV14 to TRBJ2-3; 7 nucleotides agree with TRBD2. The trim removed 4 bases at V and 9 bases at J, leaving 1 base unmatched. The CDR3 totals 11 residues. Germline lookup yields CDR1 SGHDN and CDR2 FVKESK.

The chain combines TRBV7-9 with TRBJ2-7; 7 bases fit TRBD1. Losses at the gene ends were 4 bases for V and 4 bases for J; bases not matched to a gene: 10. The V gene's germline CDR1 is SEHNR and CDR2 FQNEAQ (reference sequence). The CDR3 covers 15 residues. The CDR3 nucleotides are TGTGCCAGCAGCTCTCCCCGACAGGGCAAATACGAGCAGTACTTC. Translation gives CASSSPRQGKYEQYF.

This clone was found a few times. The chain couples TRBV7-8 to TRBJ1-1, with a possible D match to TRBD1 (5 bases). Germline loops: CDR1 SGHVS, CDR2 FQNEAQ. Trimming pared 4 bases from V and 3 bases from J, leaving 15 bases between. This CDR3 comprises 15 residues. The CDR3 loop reads CASSSSGPGDTEAFF. The CDR3 region has the DNA TGTGCCAGCAGCTCGTCGGGGCCCGGGGACACTGAAGCTTTCTTT.

This clone was seen a single time. Additional DNA sequences in this sample encode the identical CDR3. V and J are TRBV27 and TRBJ2-2; no clear D gene. Germline V gives CDR1 MNHEY, CDR2 SMNVEV (reference sequence). The V gene lost 3 bases and the J gene lost 0 bases, with 2 bases spanning the gap. The CDR3 is 13 amino acids. The DNA for the CDR3 is TGTGCCAGCAGTTTCTCGAACACCGGGGAGCTGTTTTTT. It is translated as CASSFSNTGELFF.

The chain employs TRBV6-1 and TRBJ2-7, with 8 bases that match TRBD1. Trimming removed 7 bases from V and 0 bases from J; junction bases left unmatched: 5. This CDR3 is built from 14 residues. Per the germline V gene, CDR1 is MNHNS and CDR2 is SASEGT. The CDR3 DNA is TGTGCCAGCACTCACAGGGGGAGCTCCTACGAGCAGTACTTC. It encodes CASTHRGSSYEQYF.

CDR3 coding DNA: TGTGCCAGCAGCAGTAGGATCGCTAGCGCCGCCAATGAGCAGTTCTTC. Translating it yields CASSSRIASAANEQFF. The chain couples TRBV7-8 to TRBJ2-1; a weak D match, TRBD2 (6 bases). This CDR3 has 16 residues. Germline V gene lookup returns CDR1 SGHVS and CDR2 FQNEAQ. V was cut by 5 bases and J by 6 bases, with 20 bases left in between.

This chain joins TRBV7-9 and TRBJ2-2; 7 bases agree with TRBD2. Germline V CDR1 and CDR2: SEHNR, FQNEAQ (reference sequence). The CDR3 is made up of 16 amino acids. Unmatched junction bases numbered 11, after V lost 5 bases and J lost 5 bases. DNA for the CDR3: TGTGCCAGCAGCCTTTTGGGCGGGAGATTAACCGGGGAGCTGTTTTTT. It yields the protein CASSLLGGRLTGELFF.

This sequence joins TRBV7-9 and TRBJ2-7; 8 bases match TRBD1. J was trimmed by 5 bases and V by 3 bases; bases with no gene match: 9. Germline CDR1 and CDR2: SEHNR and FQNEAQ (reference sequence). The CDR3 totals 15 residues. The chain's CDR3 is CASSFSTGEADEQYF. CDR3 DNA: TGTGCCAGCAGCTTTTCGACAGGGGAGGCTGACGAGCAGTACTTC.

The chain links TRBV18 to TRBJ1-1; no definite D call. V gave up 6 bases and J gave up 6 bases, with 14 bases separating them. The CDR3 contains 13 residues. Germline values: CDR1 KGHSH, CDR2 LQKENI. CDR3 sequence: CASSFDHNAEAFF. The DNA of the CDR3 is TGTGCCAGCTCCTTCGATCACAACGCTGAAGCTTTCTTT.

This clone was counted between two and nine times. This sequence joins TRBV9 and TRBJ2-3; 7 nucleotides line up with TRBD2. This CDR3 spans 19 amino acids. CDR1 is SGDLS and CDR2 is YYNGEE in the germline V gene. Germline trimming cut 3 bases from V and 0 bases from J; bases unmatched to any gene: 16. Here the CDR3 reads CASSANPIPAGESTDTQYF. In DNA, the CDR3 is TGTGCCAGCAGCGCCAACCCAATCCCTGCGGGGGAGAGCACAGATACGCAGTATTTT.

The chain uses TRBV30 and TRBJ2-1; 8 bases are shared with TRBD1. The CDR3 spans 15 residues. Germline V gives CDR1 GTSNPN, CDR2 SVGIG (reference sequence). V gave up 4 bases and J gave up 0 bases; unmatched junction bases: 5. Written as DNA, the CDR3 is TGTGCCTGGAATACAGGGGGGAGCTCCTACAATGAGCAGTTCTTC. The encoded protein is CAWNTGGSSYNEQFF.

The V and J genes are TRBV4-1 and TRBJ2-3; maybe TRBD1 (6 bases). This CDR3 is built from 18 residues. Trimming stripped 4 bases from V and 3 bases from J, with 23 bases between. In germline, CDR1 is MGHRA, CDR2 YSYEKL. The CDR3 sequence: CASSPTRTEWKRTDTQYF. CDR3 coding DNA: TGCGCCAGCAGCCCGACGCGGACAGAATGGAAGAGAACAGATACGCAGTATTTT.

V usage is TRBV4-1 and J usage is TRBJ2-2; 9 nucleotides match TRBD2. Trimming removed 3 bases from V and 3 bases from J; junction bases left unmatched: 5. This CDR3 has 16 amino acids. Germline values: CDR1 MGHRA, CDR2 YSYEKL. CDR3 nucleotides: TGCGCCAGCAGCCAGGTGGGACTAGCAGACACCGGGGAGCTGTTTTTT. This sequence encodes CASSQVGLADTGELFF.

Comment on this clone: Other DNA variants within this sample encode the same CDR3. V usage is TRBV6-5 and J usage is TRBJ2-2; no clear D. Trimming pared 0 bases from V and 5 bases from J, leaving 7 bases between. There are 14 residues in the CDR3. Per the germline V gene, CDR1 is MNHEY and CDR2 is SVGAGI. In nucleotides, the CDR3 is TGTGCCAGCAGTTACTCGTTGGGGACCGGGGAGCTGTTTTTT. This codes for CASSYSLGTGELFF.